The 17 T cell receptor beta chains reported below all come from one sample, sequenced in a study of blood T cell repertoires in COVID-19. Assay: immunoSEQ multiplex PCR; the TCRdb copy retains only in-frame clones and omits some. The sample records roughly 250,000 clones, approximately 89% being singletons. Sequenced input: peripheral blood. The receptor source for this set is a man aged 35 to 55 who had recovered from COVID-19.

This clone was seen ten or more times. The chain links TRBV3-1 (or the pseudogene TRBV3-2) to TRBJ1-2, with 7 nucleotides matching TRBD1. The CDR3 is 14 amino acids. Germline V gene sequence: CDR1 LGHDT, CDR2 YNNKEL (reference sequence). V dropped 0 bases and J dropped 5; count of bases not matched to a gene: 3. CDR3 protein: CASSQDPQGYGYTF. The DNA of the CDR3 is TGTGCCAGCAGCCAAGACCCACAGGGGTATGGCTACACCTTC.

This clone has just one count. The rearrangement links TRBV7-2 to TRBJ1-5, with 7 bases fitting TRBD1. With V trimmed by 5 bases and J by 4 bases, 8 bases remained unmatched. This CDR3 has 15 amino acids. The germline CDR1 and CDR2 sequences are SGHTA and FQGNSA. The CDR3 loop reads CASSPHRGPNQPQHF. The CDR3 DNA follows: TGTGCCAGCAGCCCGCACAGGGGCCCTAATCAGCCCCAGCATTTT.

This rearrangement joins TRBV6-6 to TRBJ2-1, with D tentatively TRBD1 (6 bases). Trimming took 5 bases from V and 0 from J, leaving 20 bases between them. The CDR3 runs to 18 residues. Germline-derived CDR1 and CDR2 are MNHNY and SVGAGI (reference sequence). CDR3 sequence reads: CASSLDRDTISSYNEQFF. CDR3 DNA: TGTGCCAGCAGTCTCGACCGGGACACAATTAGCTCCTACAATGAGCAGTTCTTC.

This sequence joins TRBV19 and TRBJ1-4; D is perhaps TRBD1 (6 bases). Trimming shortened V by 8 bases and J by 0 bases, and 19 bases separated the two germline ends. The CDR3 totals 17 residues. Per the germline V gene, CDR1 is LNHDA and CDR2 is SQIVND (reference sequence). In nucleotides, the CDR3 is TGTGCCAGTGGACGAGGGCAGGGACAATCAACTAATGAAAAACTGTTTTTT. Its translation: CASGRGQGQSTNEKLFF.

A single count supports this clone. The chain joins TRBV19 to TRBJ2-1, with D possibly matching TRBD2 (5 bases). This CDR3 is 14 amino acids long. V shed 4 bases and J shed 2 bases, with 9 bases lying between them. Germline loops: CDR1 LNHDA, CDR2 SQIVND (reference sequence). The CDR3 coding sequence is TGTGCCAGTAGTAGAAGCGGCGCCTACAATGAGCAGTTCTTC. Translated: CASSRSGAYNEQFF.

The chain couples TRBV6-2 or TRBV6-3 to TRBJ1-4; D gene ambiguous. Trimming cost V 0 bases and J 0 bases, with 8 bases left between them. CDR3 length: 16 residues. The germline gives CDR1 MNHEY, CDR2 SVGEGT. CDR3 sequence reads: CASSYSSGPTNEKLFF. The CDR3 nucleotides are TGTGCCAGCAGTTACTCGTCGGGTCCAACTAATGAAAAACTGTTTTTT.

This clone was seen only once. The genes are TRBV29-1 and TRBJ2-1; 7 positions agree with TRBD1. Per the germline V gene, CDR1 is SQVTM and CDR2 is ANQGSEA. The junction had 5 bases not matched to a gene; V was cut back by 6 bases and J by 0 bases. The CDR3 contains 14 residues. CDR3 residues: CSVPDRASYNEQFF. The CDR3 nucleotides are TGCAGCGTGCCAGACAGGGCCTCCTACAATGAGCAGTTCTTC.

V usage is TRBV27 and J usage is TRBJ2-7; the D gene is possibly TRBD2 (5 bases). V shed 0 bases and J shed 3 bases, with 9 bases lying between them. The CDR3 totals 14 residues. The germline V gene has CDR1 MNHEY and CDR2 SMNVEV (reference sequence). CDR3: CASSLSGSIYEQYF. As DNA, the CDR3 is TGTGCCAGCAGTTTATCGGGGAGTATCTACGAGCAGTACTTC.

V gene TRBV9 combines with J gene TRBJ2-7; 8 bases map to TRBD2. Germline lookup yields CDR1 SGDLS and CDR2 YYNGEE. The CDR3 is made up of 15 amino acids. Trimming removed 0 bases from V and 4 bases from J; junction bases left unmatched: 6. The CDR3 DNA is TGTGCCAGCAGCGTAGGCGGAGCGGGAGAGTACGAGCAGTACTTC. Translation: CASSVGGAGEYEQYF.

The chain joins TRBV18 to TRBJ1-5; no clear D. CDR3 size: 14 residues. The V gene's germline CDR1 is KGHSH and CDR2 LQKENI. Trimming cost V 6 bases and J 4 bases, with 13 bases left between them. CDR3 loop: CASSPVSGNQPQHF. CDR3 coding DNA: TGTGCCAGCTCGCCAGTCTCGGGGAATCAGCCCCAGCATTTT.

The rearrangement joins TRBV7-9 to TRBJ2-1, with TRBD1 matching over 8 bases. Germline V gene lookup returns CDR1 SEHNR and CDR2 FQNEAQ (reference sequence). V shed 1 base, J shed 3 bases, and the junction held 2 bases outside the gene matches. The CDR3 has 15 amino acids. The DNA of the CDR3 is TGTGCCAGCAGCTTAGAGACAGGGGACTACAATGAGCAGTTCTTC. This translates into CASSLETGDYNEQFF.

The genes are TRBV15 and TRBJ2-7, with D perhaps TRBD2 (5 bases). This CDR3 region has 14 residues. Germline V gene data show CDR1 as LNHNV and CDR2 as YYDKDF (reference sequence). Trimming pared 0 bases from V and 7 bases from J, leaving 13 bases between. In DNA form, the CDR3 reads TGTGCCACCAGCAGAGATGGACCAACGGGGGAGCAGTACTTC. Translated: CATSRDGPTGEQYF. The whole variable domain, filled in from reference TRBV15 and TRBJ2-7, reads DAMVIQNPRYQVTQFGKPVTLSCSQTLNHNVMYWYQQKSSQAPKLLFHYYDKDFNNEADTPDNFQSRRPNTSFCFLDIRSPGLGDTAMYLCATSRDGPTGEQYFGPGTRLTVT.

The chain uses TRBV30 and TRBJ2-6, with 7 bases that match TRBD2. The CDR3 consists of 17 residues. CDR1 and CDR2 (germline): GTSNPN, SVGIG (reference sequence). V shed 2 bases, J shed 3 bases, and the junction held 10 bases outside the gene matches. CDR3 in DNA: TGTGCCTGGAGTCCCTCGAGGACTAGATTTGGGGCCAACGTCCTGACTTTC. Its protein product is CAWSPSRTRFGANVLTF.

In this sample, this clone turned up a few times. The rearrangement uses TRBV11-3 and TRBJ2-7, with TRBD2 matching 10 bases. This CDR3 has 14 amino acids. V lost 1 base, J lost 7 bases, and 4 bases stayed unmatched. Germline V gene sequence: CDR1 SGHNT, CDR2 YENEEA. The CDR3 is CASSLGGTSAEQYF. The DNA for the CDR3 is TGTGCCAGCAGCTTAGGCGGGACTAGCGCTGAGCAGTACTTC.

The gene calls are TRBV18 and TRBJ2-1, with 10 nucleotides matching TRBD2. The CDR3 consists of 15 residues. Germline loops: CDR1 KGHSH, CDR2 LQKENI. The trim removed 3 bases at V and 6 bases at J, leaving 5 bases unmatched. CDR3 coding DNA: TGTGCCAGCTCACCTCTAGCGGGGGTTTCCAATGAGCAGTTCTTC. This translates into CASSPLAGVSNEQFF. Using reference TRBV18 and TRBJ2-1 for the parts outside the CDR3, the full variable domain is NAGVMQNPRHLVRRRGQEARLRCSPMKGHSHVYWYRQLPEEGLKFMVYLQKENIIDESGMPKERFSAEFPKEGPSILRIQQVVRGDSAAYFCASSPLAGVSNEQFFGPGTRLTVL.

This chain uses TRBV14 with TRBJ2-1; D ambiguous. From germline, CDR1 is SGHDN and CDR2 FVKESK. The CDR3 contains 15 residues. V lost 0 bases, J lost 4 bases, and 10 bases lay in between. CDR3 coding DNA: TGTGCCAGCAGCCAAGATGCCGGTCATTACAATGAGCAGTTCTTC. Its translation: CASSQDAGHYNEQFF.

This clone occurred many times. The chain combines TRBV7-2 with TRBJ1-3; D is perhaps TRBD1 (5 bases). V was shortened by 1 base and J by 2 bases, with 12 bases between the two germline ends. The germline gives CDR1 SGHTA, CDR2 FQGNSA. The CDR3 runs to 16 residues. CDR3 loop: CASSLEGRPPGNTIYF. The CDR3 nucleotides read TGTGCCAGCAGCTTAGAGGGGCGTCCCCCTGGAAACACCATATATTTT.